This TCR beta chain was captured by sequencing in a study of radiation and T cells in renal cell carcinoma. Overall study findings and caveats: Only small tumor regions of 0.8 to 1 g were sampled.

On this clone itself: Its antigen is currently unknown.

Germline V gene data show CDR1 as SEHNR and CDR2 as FQNEAQ (reference sequence). CDR3 length equals 14 residues. V dropped 8 bases and J dropped 1 base, with 14 bases sitting between them. Treatment meaning: 15 Gy SBRT to primary tumor, nephrectomy 4 weeks later. This renal cell carcinoma was of the clear cell type. Profiling relied on immunoSEQ multiplex PCR, and the TCRdb table lists in-frame clones only, not all of them. The sample lists some 16,000 clones, roughly 50% occurring once. Sequences were derived from tumor tissue, sampled from a patient whose treatment included radiotherapy and nephrectomy. The TCR sequence derives from a woman aged 55-75 years with renal cell carcinoma. This rearrangement joins TRBV7-9 to TRBJ1-1; tentatively, D is TRBD1 (5 bases). Written as DNA, the CDR3 is TGTGCCAGCGGGGGTTTGACCTGGAACACTGAAGCTTTCTTT. Translating it yields CASGGLTWNTEAFF.